The subject of this entry is one T cell receptor (beta chain). No antigen is known for it. This sample is drawn from a study of blood T cells in healthy people across ages. Overall study results and limits: Relative to aged donors, long-lived donors carried more naive CD4+ cells and displayed higher diversity. Diversity estimates drawn from one million T cells were deemed underestimates.

It was around 9 milliliters of peripheral blood that were drawn from each donor. The second PCR ran roughly 6 to 11 cycles with a sample-barcoded 5' primer and J-beta primers. TCRdb fed the 5' RACE reads into MiXCR, producing one record per CDR3 protein. The table records around 790,000 distinct CDR3 sequences, about 42% of them present only once. The sequenced sample consisted of blood. The TCR was taken from a man aged 60 to 69 in good health.

CDR3 in DNA: TGTGCCAGCAGCTTTGGCGGGACGGCCTACGAGCAGTACTTC. This codes for CASSFGGTAYEQYF. The rearrangement uses TRBV7-9 and TRBJ2-4, with D perhaps matching TRBD2 (6 bases). The J call could be wrong; TRBJ2-7 is a better fit for the DNA end. Per the germline V gene, CDR1 is SEHNR and CDR2 is FQNEAQ (reference sequence). The CDR3 contains 14 residues.